This is a list of T cell receptor beta chains from one sample in a study of Ad26.COV2.S vaccination and SARS-CoV-2 variants. TCRdb's table, derived via immunoSEQ multiplex PCR, lists solely in-frame clones and lacks some. Among about 450,000 clones listed, 80% to 90% were seen once. The sequenced sample was peripheral blood, obtained in a trial of Ad26.COV2.S vaccine versus placebo. These TCRs come from a person aged 18-65 years who received the Ad26.COV2.S COVID-19 vaccine or a placebo. The CDR3 runs from the conserved cysteine through the conserved F or W. D genes are given only for firm matches. Clone size is given for some rows only: seen once, a few or many times, or a class if the clone is expanded.

len | j_gene | abundance | v_gene | d_gene | CDR3nt | CDR3aa
15 | TRBJ2-7 | . | TRBV19 | . | TGTGCCAGTAGTATAGGAGGCGCTAGCTCCTACGAGCAGTACTTC | CASSIGGASSYEQYF
15 | TRBJ1-2 | . | TRBV19 | TRBD1 | TGTGCCAGTAGTATTGCGGGGACAGGGGAGTATGGCTACACCTTC | CASSIAGTGEYGYTF
13 | TRBJ1-1 | . | TRBV2 | . | TGTGCCAGCCGGGGGACGAGAAACACTGAAGCTTTCTTT | CASRGTRNTEAFF
14 | TRBJ2-5 | . | TRBV5-4 | TRBD2 | TGTGCCAGCAGCTTGGCGGGGGGCCAAGAGACCCAGTACTTC | CASSLAGGQETQYF
13 | TRBJ2-3 | once | TRBV5-6 | . | TGTGCCAGCAGCCTCCGACTAGTTCTAGCGCAGTATTTT | CASSLRLVLAQYF
15 | TRBJ2-7 | . | TRBV9 | . | TGTGCCAGCAGCGTAGGGGGGGCAGCTCACTACGAGCAGTACTTC | CASSVGGAAHYEQYF
16 | TRBJ2-1 | once | TRBV9 | TRBD2 | TGTGCCAGCAGCTCCACGGGGGGGCTGGGGTACAATGAGCAGTTCTTC | CASSSTGGLGYNEQFF
12 | TRBJ1-2 | . | TRBV6-5 | . | TGTGCCAGCAGAAGACGGGACTATGGCTACACCTTC | CASRRRDYGYTF
14 | TRBJ1-2 | . | TRBV28 | . | TGTGCCAGCAGCCTTCAAAGAGGGGACTATGGCTACACCTTC | CASSLQRGDYGYTF
11 | TRBJ2-2 | . | TRBV7-9 | . | TGTGCTTCACAGAACACCGGGGAGCTGTTTTTT | CASQNTGELFF
16 | TRBJ2-1 | . | TRBV7-3 | TRBD2 | TGTGCCAGCAGCTCGGGACTAGCGGGAGTGGGAGGTGAGCAGTTCTTC | CASSSGLAGVGGEQFF
15 | TRBJ1-5 | . | TRBV11-2 | . | TGTGCCAGCAGCTTAGATCTAGGGGTTACCCAGCCCCAGCATTTT | CASSLDLGVTQPQHF
14 | TRBJ1-6 | once | TRBV10-2 | TRBD1 | TGCGCCAGCAGTCGGGGACAGGGGAATTCACCCCTCCACTTT | CASSRGQGNSPLHF
13 | TRBJ1-2 | . | TRBV9 | . | TGTGCCAGCAGCGTAGTAGTTAACTATGGCTACACCTTC | CASSVVVNYGYTF
16 | TRBJ2-1 | . | TRBV6-2/TRBV6-3 | . | TGTGCCAGCAGTTACTCCTTAGCGGACCTCTACAATGAGCAGTTCTTC | CASSYSLADLYNEQFF
17 | TRBJ1-1 | . | TRBV4-3 | . | TGCGCCAGCAGCCAAGTAGGTTATGGGCCAGGGGATCCTGAAGCTTTCTTT | CASSQVGYGPGDPEAFF
13 | TRBJ1-3 | . | TRBV9 | . | TGTGCCAGCAGCGTAGTTGGTGGAAACACCATATATTTT | CASSVVGGNTIYF